Each of the 13 T cell receptor beta chains below was sequenced from the same sample in a study of blood T cell repertoires in COVID-19. The method was immunoSEQ multiplex PCR; TCRdb's version includes in-frame clones alone and lacks a portion of them. The repertoire holds fewer than 400,000 clones, with 85% to 90% as singletons. What was sequenced was PBMCs or T cells enriched from blood (not recorded which). The receptor set was obtained from a woman aged 30 to 39 who had recovered from COVID-19.

This chain links TRBV28 with TRBJ1-5, with TRBD1 as a possible D gene (6 bases). Germline V gene sequence: CDR1 MDHEN, CDR2 SYDVKM. There are 14 residues in the CDR3. V shed 8 bases and J shed 2 bases, with 13 bases lying between them. CDR3 sequence (DNA): TGTGCCAGCCAACAGGGTGGCGGCAATCAGCCCCAGCATTTT. Amino acids: CASQQGGGNQPQHF.

J is TRBJ2-7 and V is TRBV6-2 or TRBV6-3, with TRBD1 identical over 7 bases. Trimming took 5 bases from V and 3 from J; bases not matched to a gene: 7. Germline assignment: CDR1 MNHEY and CDR2 SVGEGT. The CDR3 runs to 14 residues. The CDR3 bases are TGTGCCAGCAGTAGCCTGACAGGGCACTACGAGCAGTACTTC. Translation gives CASSSLTGHYEQYF.

V usage is TRBV4-1 and J usage is TRBJ2-1; 12 nucleotides align to TRBD2. CDR3 length equals 18 residues. Germline CDR1 and CDR2: MGHRA and YSYEKL. With V trimmed by 0 bases and J by 6 bases, 9 bases remained unmatched. The CDR3 spells CASSQEDPLAGGPNEQFF. In DNA, the CDR3 is TGCGCCAGCAGCCAAGAGGATCCGCTAGCGGGAGGGCCCAATGAGCAGTTCTTC.

J is TRBJ2-1 and V is TRBV10-3; D may be TRBD2 (5 bases). V lost 0 bases and J lost 0, with 9 bases in between. This CDR3 is built from 16 residues. Looked up from germline, CDR1 is ENHRY and CDR2 is SYGVKD. CDR3 bases: TGTGCCATCAGTGAGTCGAGGGCAAGCTCCTACAATGAGCAGTTCTTC. Translated, it gives CAISESRASSYNEQFF.

The chain combines TRBV11-2 with TRBJ2-2; 9 bases line up with TRBD2. V gave up 5 bases and J gave up 4 bases; unmatched junction bases: 8. This CDR3 is built from 16 residues. CDR1 is SGHAT, CDR2 FQNNGV, per germline. The CDR3: CASSTLAGSPTGELFF. The CDR3 bases are TGTGCCAGCAGCACCCTAGCGGGGTCCCCCACCGGGGAGCTGTTTTTT.

The DNA for the CDR3 is TGTGCCAGCAGCGTAGGGCCTAGCGGGTCCTACGAGCAGTACTTC. It is translated as CASSVGPSGSYEQYF. The chain is built from TRBV9 and TRBJ2-7; TRBD2 matches 8 bases. V trimming: 0 bases; J trimming: 1 base; junction bases outside the gene matches: 3. Germline CDR1 SGDLS, CDR2 YYNGEE. The CDR3 extends over 15 amino acids.

The chain links TRBV28 to TRBJ2-7; the D gene is possibly TRBD1 (5 bases). V was clipped by 3 bases and J by 0 bases, with 9 bases between them. Germline V gene sequence: CDR1 MDHEN, CDR2 SYDVKM. The CDR3 is 14 residues long. The CDR3 reads CASSLGLSSYEQYF. The CDR3 bases are TGTGCCAGCAGTTTGGGGCTGAGCTCCTACGAGCAGTACTTC.

CDR3 nucleotides: TGCGCCAGCAGGAGTCCGGCCGGGACAGGGGACAATGAGCAGTTCTTC. Translation: CASRSPAGTGDNEQFF. The rearrangement links TRBV5-1 to TRBJ2-1; 10 nucleotides align to TRBD1. CDR1 is SGHRS, CDR2 YFSETQ, per germline. The CDR3 is 16 residues long. The ends lost 5 bases at V and 5 bases at J; junction bases unmatched: 10.

This clone was seen a handful of times. The J gene is TRBJ2-7, the V gene TRBV7-8; TRBD1 matches 9 bases. The CDR3 has 13 amino acids. Losses at the gene ends were 6 bases for V and 7 bases for J; bases not matched to a gene: 7. Germline V lookup: CDR1 SGHVS, CDR2 FQNEAQ. This CDR3 reads CASRTDGTGEQYF. The CDR3 bases are TGTGCCAGCAGGACAGACGGGACAGGGGAGCAGTACTTC.

The V gene is TRBV6-5, the J gene TRBJ1-1; D is ambiguous. Germline CDR1 is MNHEY and CDR2 is SVGAGI. Trimming shortened V by 5 bases and J by 0 bases, and 7 bases separated the two germline ends. The CDR3 totals 13 residues. The chain's CDR3 is CASSLGVNTEAFF. CDR3 sequence (DNA): TGTGCCAGCAGTCTCGGGGTGAACACTGAAGCTTTCTTT.

The CDR3, as DNA: TGCGCCAGCAGCGCTAAACCCGCGACAGGGGTTAATAATTCACCCCTCCACTTT. It yields the protein CASSAKPATGVNNSPLHF. J is TRBJ1-6 and V is TRBV5-1; 8 bases match TRBD1. The CDR3 covers 18 residues. The J segment lost 5 bases and the V segment lost 4 bases, leaving 14 bases of the junction unmatched. Germline V CDR1 and CDR2: SGHRS, YFSETQ. The variable domain in full, with the rest retrieved from reference TRBV5-1 and TRBJ1-6, is KAGVTQTPRYLIKTRGQQVTLSCSPISGHRSVSWYQQTPGQGLQFLFEYFSETQRNKGNFPGRFSGRQFSNSRSEMNVSTLELGDSALYLCASSAKPATGVNNSPLHFGNGTRLTVT.

The CDR3 nucleotides read TGTGCCAGCAGCCCCGGGTCTAGCGGGAGTTACGAGCAGTACTTC. This gives the protein CASSPGSSGSYEQYF. J is TRBJ2-7 and V is TRBV7-8, with TRBD2 identical over 10 bases. This CDR3 comprises 15 residues. From germline, CDR1 is SGHVS and CDR2 FQNEAQ. The trim removed 5 bases at V and 4 bases at J, leaving 8 bases unmatched.

V and J are TRBV7-2 and TRBJ1-1; D is perhaps TRBD1 (6 bases). The CDR3 totals 15 residues. The germline CDR1 and CDR2 sequences are SGHTA and FQGNSA. V was cut by 1 base and J by 2 bases, with 11 bases left in between. CDR3 in DNA: TGTGCCAGCAGCTTAGGGACAGTGATCAACACTGAAGCTTTCTTT. Translation: CASSLGTVINTEAFF.